Presented here are 6 T cell receptor beta chains from one specimen sequenced in a study of blood T cells in healthy people across ages. A second about 6 to 12 cycle PCR used barcoded and J-beta primers. From the 5' RACE reads, TCRdb called clonotypes with MiXCR, one entry per CDR3 protein. The sample records roughly 2 million distinct CDR3 sequences, 49% being singletons. Sequencing was done on a sample of blood. The receptors were gathered from a woman aged 35 to 49 in good health.

As regards this clonotype: A read error may account for a junction end that differs from germline. J is TRBJ2-5 and V is TRBV4-1, with D tentatively TRBD1 or TRBD2 (5 bases each). The CDR3 loop spans 15 amino acids. Germline V CDR1 and CDR2: MGHRA, YSYEKL. CDR3 loop: CTSSQDFGGLETQYF. The CDR3 DNA is TGCACCAGCAGCCAAGATTTTGGGGGTCTGGAGACCCAGTACTTC.

This clonotype was detected only a few times. V is TRBV29-1 and J is TRBJ2-3; 9 nucleotides line up with TRBD2. With 8 bases clipped from V and 5 bases from J, the junction kept 11 bases outside the gene matches. CDR1 and CDR2 from the germline V gene are SQVTM and ANQGSEA. The CDR3 has 14 residues. CDR3 residues: CSLTAGGVLDTQYF. The CDR3 DNA sequence: TGCAGCTTAACGGCGGGGGGGGTGCTAGATACGCAGTATTTT.

Only a few counts were recorded for this clonotype. The CDR3 coding sequence is TGTGCCAGCAGTTACTCGGTGGCCAGCTCCTACAATGAGCAGTTCTTC. This encodes CASSYSVASSYNEQFF. The V and J genes are TRBV6-5 and TRBJ2-1; D call uncertain. CDR1 MNHEY and CDR2 SVGAGI come from the germline V gene. V was shortened by 0 bases and J by 0 bases, with 9 bases between the two germline ends. This CDR3 region has 16 residues.

The table lists this clonotype with a count of one. One junction end disagrees with the germline gene, perhaps due to a read error. The V gene is TRBV12-3 or TRBV12-4, the J gene TRBJ2-1; perhaps TRBD2 as D (6 bases). This CDR3 has 14 amino acids. CDR3 region: CAGSSRTIDNEQFF. The CDR3 DNA reads TGTGCCGGCAGTTCTCGGACTATCGACAATGAGCAGTTCTTC.

The rearrangement joins TRBV20-1 to TRBJ1-6; 7 bases map to TRBD1. Trimming at V came to 5 bases and at J to 0 bases, leaving 16 bases not matched to a gene. This CDR3 has 19 amino acids. The germline CDR1 and CDR2 sequences are DFQATT and SNEGSKA (reference sequence). Written as DNA, the CDR3 is TGCAGTGCTCCCCAAGGACGAGGGGGCCTGAGCTCCTATAATTCACCCCTCCACTTT. It specifies CSAPQGRGGLSSYNSPLHF.

The chain has TRBV7-9 and TRBJ2-7; TRBD1 is a possible D gene (5 bases). This CDR3 spans 13 amino acids. Trimming pared 6 bases from V and 3 bases from J, leaving 12 bases between. Germline loops: CDR1 SEHNR, CDR2 FQNEAQ (reference sequence). This CDR3 is CASSPPGIYEQYF. CDR3 nucleotide sequence: TGTGCCAGCAGTCCTCCAGGGATCTACGAGCAGTACTTC.